What follows are 21 T cell receptor beta chains derived from one specimen sequenced in a study of cytomegalovirus exposure and HLA in healthy donors. TCRdb's copy holds only in-frame clones and misses some; the assay was immunoSEQ multiplex PCR. The sample holds fewer than 120,000 clones, roughly nine tenths seen once. Sequencing input: PBMCs. The source is a woman aged 18-30 years in good health and CMV-seronegative.

The rearrangement uses TRBV7-9 and TRBJ1-4; 7 bases are a match to TRBD1. CDR3 length equals 14 residues. Germline V gene lookup returns CDR1 SEHNR and CDR2 FQNEAQ (reference sequence). V lost 2 bases and J lost 5; bases outside the gene matches: 2. This CDR3 is CASSLKQGNEKLFF. CDR3 bases: TGTGCCAGCAGCTTAAAACAGGGGAATGAAAAACTGTTTTTT.

This chain uses TRBV28 with TRBJ2-3; D remains ambiguous. The V end lost 3 bases, the J end lost 3 bases, and 19 bases lay between the germline ends. The CDR3 sequence is 17 residues long. CDR1 is MDHEN and CDR2 is SYDVKM in the germline V gene. CDR3 region: CASSFSRGGLVTDTQYF. CDR3 nucleotides: TGTGCCAGCAGTTTCAGCCGAGGCGGTCTCGTAACAGATACGCAGTATTTT.

This clone occurred a few times. The chain carries TRBV27 and TRBJ1-1; TRBD1 aligns across 8 bases. Germline V gene data show CDR1 as MNHEY and CDR2 as SMNVEV (reference sequence). The CDR3 totals 14 residues. V gave up 6 bases and J gave up 3 bases; unmatched junction bases: 6. DNA for the CDR3: TGTGCCAGCAGCCCTCAACAGGGGGACACTGAAGCTTTCTTT. It encodes CASSPQQGDTEAFF.

The chain joins TRBV29-1 to TRBJ2-7; 9 bases agree with TRBD1. V lost 7 bases and J lost 4; bases outside the gene matches: 5. Germline V lookup: CDR1 SQVTM, CDR2 ANQGSEA. The CDR3 is 12 residues long. CDR3 in DNA: TGCAGCGGGGGGACAGGGTTATACGAGCAGTACTTC. Translated, it gives CSGGTGLYEQYF.

V gene TRBV30 combines with J gene TRBJ1-2; D might be TRBD1 (5 bases). Trimming pared 5 bases from V and 4 bases from J, leaving 11 bases between. In germline, CDR1 is GTSNPN, CDR2 SVGIG (reference sequence). The CDR3 spans 12 residues. CDR3 sequence reads: CAWGATIYGYTF. The DNA for the CDR3 is TGTGCCTGGGGGGCGACGATCTATGGCTACACCTTC. The variable domain in full, with the rest retrieved from reference TRBV30 and TRBJ1-2, is SQTIHQWPATLVQPVGSPLSLECTVEGTSNPNLYWYRQAAGRGLQLLFYSVGIGQISSEVPQNLSASRPQDRQFILSSKKLLLSDSGFYLCAWGATIYGYTFGSGTRLTVV.

This chain links TRBV28 with TRBJ1-4, with 9 bases that match TRBD1. CDR3 length equals 14 residues. Losses at the gene ends were 5 bases for V and 7 bases for J; bases not matched to a gene: 5. Per the germline V gene, CDR1 is MDHEN and CDR2 is SYDVKM. CDR3: CASSPQGAAEKLFF. The CDR3 bases are TGTGCCAGCAGTCCACAGGGGGCGGCTGAAAAACTGTTTTTT.

The chain has TRBV9 and TRBJ2-1; 10 nucleotides line up with TRBD1. V lost 3 bases and J lost 4; bases outside the gene matches: 1. CDR1 is SGDLS, CDR2 YYNGEE, per germline. The CDR3 spans 14 residues. Here the CDR3 DNA reads TGTGCCAGCAGCGGACAGGGGGCTTACAATGAGCAGTTCTTC. Amino acids: CASSGQGAYNEQFF.

The J gene is TRBJ2-1, the V gene TRBV9, with TRBD2 matching 10 bases. The germline CDR1 and CDR2 sequences are SGDLS and YYNGEE. V shed 4 bases, J shed 7 bases, and the junction held 8 bases outside the gene matches. The CDR3 loop spans 15 amino acids. The CDR3 sequence: CASSPLAGETNEQFF. In DNA, the CDR3 is TGTGCCAGCAGCCCTCTAGCGGGGGAAACTAATGAGCAGTTCTTC.

The chain links TRBV30 to TRBJ2-2; a possible D gene is TRBD1 (5 bases). V was shortened by 4 bases and J by 2 bases, with 11 bases between the two germline ends. The CDR3 loop spans 14 amino acids. CDR1 and CDR2 (germline): GTSNPN, SVGIG (reference sequence). Here the CDR3 reads CAWKKGRNTGELFF. CDR3 coding DNA: TGTGCCTGGAAAAAGGGGCGAAACACCGGGGAGCTGTTTTTT.

The chain is built from TRBV7-3 and TRBJ2-7; possible D gene TRBD1, 5 bases. The germline CDR1 and CDR2 sequences are SGHTA and FQGTGA. Trimming removed 3 bases from V and 3 bases from J, with 15 bases in between. CDR3 size: 15 residues. CDR3 nucleotide sequence: TGTGCCAGCAGCTTTTTCCCAGGGAAGGACTACGAGCAGTACTTC. Amino acid sequence: CASSFFPGKDYEQYF.

The chain employs TRBV5-1 and TRBJ1-1, with 7 bases that match TRBD1. The germline V gene encodes CDR1 SGHRS and CDR2 YFSETQ. V lost 1 base to trimming and J lost 2 bases; unmatched junction nucleotides: 2. The CDR3 contains 14 residues. The CDR3 region has the DNA TGCGCCAGCAGCTTGAACAGGGGAAACACTGAAGCTTTCTTT. Translation gives CASSLNRGNTEAFF.

The V gene is TRBV2, the J gene TRBJ1-3; no reliable D call. Germline V CDR1 and CDR2: SNHLY, FYNNEI. CDR3 length: 15 amino acids. Trimming left V 8 bases short and J 0 bases short, with 14 bases between. Here the CDR3 DNA reads TGTGCCAGCGGGCGTGGCAGCTTCTCTGGAAACACCATATATTTT. This encodes CASGRGSFSGNTIYF.

The chain has TRBV5-1 and TRBJ1-2; tentatively, D is TRBD1 (5 bases). This CDR3 contains 13 residues. V lost 0 bases and J 7 bases, leaving 10 bases between the germline ends. The germline CDR1 and CDR2 sequences are SGHRS and YFSETQ. The chain's CDR3 is CASSLGQGGGYTF. The DNA for the CDR3 is TGCGCCAGCAGCTTGGGGCAGGGCGGTGGCTACACCTTC.

For the CDR3, the DNA is TGTGCCAGCAGCGTACTACGGGACACGAACACTGAAGCTTTCTTT. This gives the protein CASSVLRDTNTEAFF. The rearrangement joins TRBV11-2 to TRBJ1-1; a possible D gene is TRBD1 (6 bases). V was clipped by 5 bases and J by 1 base, with 14 bases between them. This CDR3 region has 15 residues. Per germline, CDR1 SGHAT and CDR2 FQNNGV.

V gene TRBV5-1 combines with J gene TRBJ1-2; D unresolved. The V end lost 0 bases, the J end lost 4 bases, and 16 bases lay between the germline ends. Germline lookup yields CDR1 SGHRS and CDR2 YFSETQ. The CDR3 length is 16 residues. The CDR3 sequence is CASSLVAGVGSYGYTF. DNA of the CDR3: TGCGCCAGCAGCTTGGTTGCGGGTGTCGGCTCCTATGGCTACACCTTC.

This CDR3 reads CASSDPGDRGTSEQFF. The DNA for the CDR3 is TGTGCCAGCAGCGACCCCGGGGACAGGGGGACATCTGAGCAGTTCTTC. This chain links TRBV7-9 with TRBJ2-1, with TRBD1 identical over 11 bases. This CDR3 has 16 amino acids. The V gene end was trimmed by 5 bases and the J gene end by 9 bases; junction bases not matched to a gene: 12. Germline V gene sequence: CDR1 SEHNR, CDR2 FQNEAQ (reference sequence).

V gene TRBV29-1 combines with J gene TRBJ1-1, with D perhaps TRBD1 (6 bases). CDR1 and CDR2 from the germline V gene are SQVTM and ANQGSEA. V lost 0 bases and J lost 2, with 16 bases in between. There are 16 residues in the CDR3. The chain's CDR3 is CSVEDAVQGGNTEAFF. The CDR3 region has the DNA TGCAGCGTTGAAGATGCGGTACAGGGCGGAAACACTGAAGCTTTCTTT.

The chain employs TRBV7-8 and TRBJ2-7; 8 bases line up with TRBD1. After removal of 1 base from V and 3 bases from J, the junction contained 5 bases not matched to a gene. The CDR3 has 15 residues. Germline V gives CDR1 SGHVS, CDR2 FQNEAQ. CDR3 region: CASSLGTGIYYEQYF. In nucleotides, the CDR3 is TGTGCCAGCAGCTTAGGGACAGGGATTTACTACGAGCAGTACTTC. Using reference TRBV7-8 and TRBJ2-7 for the parts outside the CDR3, the full variable domain is GAGVSQSPRYKVAKRGQDVALRCDPISGHVSLFWYQQALGQGPEFLTYFQNEAQLDKSGLPSDRFFAERPEGSVSTLKIQRTQQEDSAVYLCASSLGTGIYYEQYFGPGTRLTVT.

V is TRBV10-3 and J is TRBJ1-1; TRBD1 is a possible D gene (5 bases). The CDR3 extends over 12 amino acids. Trimming pared 6 bases from V and 6 bases from J, leaving 11 bases between. Germline values: CDR1 ENHRY, CDR2 SYGVKD. The CDR3 sequence is CAIRRTGAEAFF. The CDR3 nucleotides read TGTGCCATCAGGCGAACGGGGGCTGAAGCTTTCTTT.

This chain links TRBV7-9 with TRBJ1-3; 7 positions agree with TRBD1. The CDR3 sequence is 16 residues long. CDR1 and CDR2 (germline): SEHNR, FQNEAQ (reference sequence). J was trimmed by 0 bases and V by 4 bases; bases with no gene match: 6. CDR3 region: CASSSTDRNSGNTIYF. The DNA of the CDR3 is TGTGCCAGCAGCTCCACGGACAGGAACTCTGGAAACACCATATATTTT. The whole variable domain, remainder taken from reference TRBV7-9 and TRBJ1-3, is DTGVSQNPRHKITKRGQNVTFRCDPISEHNRLYWYRQTLGQGPEFLTYFQNEAQLEKSRLLSDRFSAERPKGSFSTLEIQRTEQGDSAMYLCASSSTDRNSGNTIYFGEGSWLTVV.

The chain joins TRBV5-6 to TRBJ2-6; 11 bases agree with TRBD1. The CDR3 length is 17 residues. Looked up from germline, CDR1 is SGHDT and CDR2 is YYEEEE. The junction had 5 bases not matched to a gene; V was cut back by 4 bases and J by 2 bases. Written as DNA, the CDR3 is TGTGCCAGCAGCCCTTGGACAGGGGGCACTGGGGCCAACGTCCTGACTTTC. It is translated as CASSPWTGGTGANVLTF.